The 31 T cell receptor beta chains below were found in one sample sequenced in a study of blood T cell repertoires in COVID-19 (TCRdb year 2020). Preparation of the library involved the immunoSEQ multiplex PCR assay. Not all clones reach the TCRdb copy of this immuneACCESS table, which keeps in-frame sequences only. Checked studies attribute under half of the gap to unresolved V genes and leave the rest unexplained. This sample has over 150,000 clones in its table, and about 85% of those were observed once. Around 1.1% of the sample comes from the top ten. The sample taken for sequencing was peripheral blood. The source is a man between 40 and 49 years old with acute or convalescent COVID-19.

This clone is a singleton in its sample. The rearrangement joins TRBV4-1 to TRBJ2-3, with TRBD2 as a possible D gene (6 bases). The CDR3 runs to 15 residues. CDR1 and CDR2 (germline): MGHRA, YSYEKL. V lost 2 bases to trimming and J lost 2 bases, with 11 bases between them. CDR3 in DNA: TGCGCCAGCAGCCAATTGGGGGGACTCACAGATACGCAGTATTTT. This gives the protein CASSQLGGLTDTQYF.

This clone has only one observation. The V and J genes are TRBV11-2 and TRBJ1-1; D remains ambiguous. CDR1 and CDR2 from the germline V gene are SGHAT and FQNNGV. V lost 3 bases, J lost 4 bases, and 12 bases lay in between. The CDR3 covers 14 residues. The CDR3 nucleotides read TGTGCCAGCAGCTTGAGGAGGGAGTCCACTGAAGCTTTCTTT. Its protein is CASSLRRESTEAFF.

The genes are TRBV6-5 and TRBJ2-2; D is undetermined. CDR1 is MNHEY and CDR2 is SVGAGI in the germline V gene. V was clipped by 6 bases and J by 0 bases, with 8 bases between them. The CDR3 has 14 residues. Written as DNA, the CDR3 is TGTGCCAGCAGGGGCAGGACGAACACCGGGGAGCTGTTTTTT. It encodes CASRGRTNTGELFF.

This clone was picked up a small number of times. The chain is built from TRBV5-4 and TRBJ1-6; tentatively, D is TRBD1 (6 bases). The germline gives CDR1 SGHNT, CDR2 YYREEE (reference sequence). Trimming cost V 3 bases and J 7 bases, with 20 bases left between them. The CDR3 is made up of 17 amino acids. CDR3 sequence reads: CASSSPRVGGANSPLHF. The CDR3 bases are TGTGCCAGCAGCTCGCCTCGTGTTGGGGGGGCGAATTCACCCCTCCACTTT.

CDR3 nucleotides: TGTGCCAGCAGCTTAGACGGGAGGAATGGCTACACCTTC. Its translation: CASSLDGRNGYTF. This sequence joins TRBV7-8 and TRBJ1-2; D gene ambiguous. CDR3 size: 13 residues. The germline V and J ends were trimmed by 1 base and 6 bases, with 9 bases remaining between them. The V gene's germline CDR1 is SGHVS and CDR2 FQNEAQ. The whole variable domain, remainder taken from reference TRBV7-8 and TRBJ1-2, is GAGVSQSPRYKVAKRGQDVALRCDPISGHVSLFWYQQALGQGPEFLTYFQNEAQLDKSGLPSDRFFAERPEGSVSTLKIQRTQQEDSAVYLCASSLDGRNGYTFGSGTRLTVV.

This rearrangement joins TRBV3-1 (or the pseudogene TRBV3-2) to TRBJ1-5; 8 bases fit TRBD1. The CDR3 runs 14 residues. Germline CDR1 LGHDT, CDR2 YNNKEL (reference sequence). With V trimmed by 8 bases and J by 7 bases, 10 bases remained unmatched. The CDR3 reads CASAPQGAYQPQHF. DNA for the CDR3: TGTGCCAGCGCACCCCAGGGGGCTTACCAGCCCCAGCATTTT.

This rearrangement joins TRBV5-1 to TRBJ1-6; D remains ambiguous. This CDR3 comprises 16 residues. CDR1 SGHRS and CDR2 YFSETQ come from the germline V gene. Trimming removed 2 bases at V and 0 bases at J, with 9 bases between. For the CDR3, the DNA is TGCGCCAGCAGCTTAATCGGGAGCTCCTATAATTCACCCCTCCACTTT. Protein product: CASSLIGSSYNSPLHF. The full variable domain, completed using reference TRBV5-1 and TRBJ1-6, is KAGVTQTPRYLIKTRGQQVTLSCSPISGHRSVSWYQQTPGQGLQFLFEYFSETQRNKGNFPGRFSGRQFSNSRSEMNVSTLELGDSALYLCASSLIGSSYNSPLHFGNGTRLTVT.

J is TRBJ2-7 and V is TRBV12-3 or TRBV12-4; 8 bases align to TRBD2. This CDR3 is 13 amino acids long. The V segment lost 5 bases and the J segment 4 bases; nucleotides outside the gene matches: 4. CDR3 amino acids: CASSRGGVYEQYF. CDR3 coding DNA: TGTGCCAGCAGTCGGGGGGGCGTTTACGAGCAGTACTTC.

In its sample, this clone was seen a few times. The rearrangement joins TRBV12-3 or TRBV12-4 to TRBJ1-1; D gene unclear. V was trimmed by 3 bases and J by 1 base, leaving 6 bases between them. This CDR3 contains 13 residues. CDR3: CASSLSWNTEAFF. CDR3 coding DNA: TGTGCCAGCAGTTTGAGTTGGAACACTGAAGCTTTCTTT.

In regard to this clone: Distinct nucleotide sequences in the sample also encode this CDR3. This chain links TRBV12-3 or TRBV12-4 with TRBJ1-2, with D perhaps matching TRBD1 (5 bases). Deletions cut 6 bases from V and 4 bases from J, with 12 bases between. This CDR3 spans 13 amino acids. The CDR3 spells CASSPGQGYGYTF. In DNA form, the CDR3 reads TGTGCCAGCAGCCCAGGCCAGGGCTATGGCTACACCTTC.

On this clone itself: One base away lies a much larger clone, so this may be a sequencing read error. Other DNA sequences in the same sample also yield this CDR3. The gene calls are TRBV4-1 and TRBJ2-2; D might be TRBD2 (7 bases). V lost 1 base, J lost 3 bases, and 18 bases lay in between. CDR3 length: 18 amino acids. Germline V lookup: CDR1 MGHRA, CDR2 YSYEKL. The chain's CDR3 is CASSQGSRGGADTGELFF. The DNA of the CDR3 is TGCGCCAGCAGCCAAGGATCACGAGGGGGGGCCGACACCGGGGAGCTGTTTTTT.

The chain recombines TRBV6-6 with TRBJ1-6, with TRBD1 as a possible D gene (5 bases). The V and J ends lost 7 bases and 3 bases respectively, with 7 bases between them. The CDR3 runs 13 residues. CDR1 is MNHNY, CDR2 SVGAGI, per germline (reference sequence). The chain's CDR3 is CASIRVYNSPLHF. In nucleotides, the CDR3 is TGTGCCAGCATCAGGGTCTATAATTCACCCCTCCACTTT.

The chain links TRBV25-1 to TRBJ1-2; D might be TRBD1 (6 bases). With 4 bases removed from V and 7 bases from J, the gap between germline ends came to 13 bases. The CDR3 runs 13 residues. The germline CDR1 and CDR2 sequences are MGHDK and SYGVNS. In DNA form, the CDR3 reads TGTGCCAGCAGTGCAGGGGTTATAGGTGGCTACACCTTC. Protein: CASSAGVIGGYTF.

The V call is TRBV2, the J call TRBJ1-5; 7 bases fit TRBD1. Germline V lookup: CDR1 SNHLY, CDR2 FYNNEI. V was clipped by 2 bases and J by 1 base; unmatched bases: 5. The CDR3 is made up of 16 amino acids. The CDR3 sequence is CASSERSQGSNQPQHF. The DNA for the CDR3 is TGTGCCAGCAGTGAAAGGTCACAGGGGAGCAATCAGCCCCAGCATTTT. The full variable domain, completed using reference TRBV2 and TRBJ1-5, is EPEVTQTPSHQVTQMGQEVILRCVPISNHLYFYWYRQILGQKVEFLVSFYNNEISEKSEIFDDQFSVERPDGSNFTLKIRSTKLEDSAMYFCASSERSQGSNQPQHFGDGTRLSIL.

V usage is TRBV5-1 and J usage is TRBJ2-5, with 10 bases fitting TRBD2. V shed 1 base and J 4 bases; nucleotides not matched to a gene: 4. The CDR3 sequence is 15 residues long. Germline V gene data show CDR1 as SGHRS and CDR2 as YFSETQ. CDR3: CASSLSGGAAETQYF. In DNA form, the CDR3 reads TGCGCCAGCAGCTTGAGCGGGGGGGCCGCAGAGACCCAGTACTTC.

The chain carries TRBV28 and TRBJ1-2; 7 bases align to TRBD1. V shed 5 bases and J 4 bases; nucleotides not matched to a gene: 7. CDR1 is MDHEN, CDR2 SYDVKM, per germline. CDR3 length: 14 amino acids. The CDR3 protein is CASSLRTGVYGYTF. CDR3 coding DNA: TGTGCCAGCAGTCTCAGGACAGGAGTCTATGGCTACACCTTC.

J is TRBJ1-1 and V is TRBV9; D gene ambiguous. The germline V and J ends were trimmed by 0 bases and 5 bases, with 8 bases remaining between them. The CDR3 has 13 amino acids. Germline-derived CDR1 and CDR2 are SGDLS and YYNGEE. CDR3: CASSVARGTEAFF. The CDR3 DNA reads TGTGCCAGCAGCGTAGCCAGAGGAACTGAAGCTTTCTTT.

This clone showed up just once. This sequence joins TRBV2 and TRBJ1-1; possible D gene TRBD1, 6 bases. CDR3 length: 15 residues. V lost 6 bases and J 0 bases, leaving 14 bases between the germline ends. CDR1 is SNHLY, CDR2 FYNNEI, per germline. The CDR3 loop reads CASRLQGSLNTEAFF. CDR3 bases: TGTGCCAGCAGGTTACAGGGATCGTTGAACACTGAAGCTTTCTTT.

The V and J genes are TRBV7-2 and TRBJ1-1, with D uncertain. The CDR3 runs to 16 residues. Germline V CDR1 and CDR2: SGHTA, FQGNSA. V was trimmed by 4 bases and J by 2 bases, leaving 17 bases between them. This CDR3 reads CASSYGNSFLNTEAFF. The CDR3 DNA follows: TGTGCCAGCAGCTACGGGAATAGTTTTCTAAACACTGAAGCTTTCTTT. The whole variable domain, filled in from reference TRBV7-2 and TRBJ1-1, reads GAGVSQSPSNKVTEKGKDVELRCDPISGHTALYWYRQSLGQGLEFLIYFQGNSAPDKSGLPSDRFSAERTGGSVSTLTIQRTQQEDSAVYLCASSYGNSFLNTEAFFGQGTRLTVV.

In this sample, this clone turned up a few times. The chain joins TRBV6-1 to TRBJ2-7; TRBD2 aligns across 9 bases. Germline V gene sequence: CDR1 MNHNS, CDR2 SASEGT. Trimming removed 4 bases from V and 2 bases from J; junction bases left unmatched: 12. CDR3 length equals 17 residues. The CDR3: CASSGLLRLAGTYEQYF. As DNA, the CDR3 is TGTGCCAGCAGTGGGCTTTTAAGGCTAGCGGGAACCTACGAGCAGTACTTC.

The V gene is TRBV7-3, the J gene TRBJ2-1; D gene ambiguous. The V end was cut by 5 bases, the J end by 10 bases, with 18 bases between. The germline gives CDR1 SGHTA, CDR2 FQGTGA. CDR3 length: 14 residues. In DNA form, the CDR3 reads TGTGCCAGCAGCCTTGCCACCAGAGGCGTGGAGCAGTTCTTC. This sequence encodes CASSLATRGVEQFF.

The chain links TRBV9 to TRBJ2-3; 10 nucleotides match TRBD1. The CDR3 is made up of 14 amino acids. Trimming at V came to 3 bases and at J to 6 bases, leaving 4 bases not matched to a gene. From germline, CDR1 is SGDLS and CDR2 YYNGEE. CDR3 DNA sequence: TGTGCCAGCAGCGAACGGACAGGGGGGGATACGCAGTATTTT. It translates to CASSERTGGDTQYF.

V is TRBV28 and J is TRBJ1-1, with 9 bases lining up with TRBD1. The CDR3 runs to 14 residues. Germline values: CDR1 MDHEN, CDR2 SYDVKM. V gave up 2 bases and J gave up 4 bases; unmatched junction bases: 2. The CDR3 nucleotides are TGTGCCAGCAGTTTAAGACAGGGGGGCACTGAAGCTTTCTTT. It translates to CASSLRQGGTEAFF.

The chain carries TRBV5-1 and TRBJ1-6, with D uncertain. The CDR3 is 15 amino acids. Trimming left V 4 bases short and J 5 bases short, with 13 bases between. CDR1 and CDR2 from the germline V gene are SGHRS and YFSETQ. In nucleotides, the CDR3 is TGCGCCAGCAGCGGCGCGGGAGTTGATAATTCACCCCTCCACTTT. Protein product: CASSGAGVDNSPLHF.

The chain has TRBV5-4 and TRBJ2-3; 9 bases align to TRBD2. This CDR3 has 15 residues. The germline gives CDR1 SGHNT, CDR2 YYREEE (reference sequence). V shed 2 bases and J 6 bases; nucleotides not matched to a gene: 7. This CDR3 reads CASSFGGGARDTQYF. Here the CDR3 DNA reads TGTGCCAGCAGCTTCGGCGGGGGGGCCCGGGATACGCAGTATTTT.

The chain joins TRBV7-2 to TRBJ1-2; the match to TRBD1 covers 10 bases. V dropped 6 bases and J dropped 2; count of bases not matched to a gene: 6. The CDR3 totals 15 residues. Germline V gives CDR1 SGHTA, CDR2 FQGNSA. CDR3 in amino acids: CASRSGDRGNYGYTF. As DNA, the CDR3 is TGTGCCAGCAGATCAGGGGACAGGGGAAACTATGGCTACACCTTC.

This chain connects TRBV7-2 to TRBJ1-1; D uncertain. The V gene's germline CDR1 is SGHTA and CDR2 FQGNSA. This CDR3 has 11 amino acids. V lost 1 base to trimming and J lost 7 bases, with 4 bases between them. CDR3: CASSLVLEAFF. CDR3 in DNA: TGTGCCAGCAGCTTAGTTCTTGAAGCTTTCTTT. Together with reference TRBV7-2 and TRBJ1-1, the CDR3 gives the full variable domain: GAGVSQSPSNKVTEKGKDVELRCDPISGHTALYWYRQSLGQGLEFLIYFQGNSAPDKSGLPSDRFSAERTGGSVSTLTIQRTQQEDSAVYLCASSLVLEAFFGQGTRLTVV.

This clone was recorded a few times. This rearrangement joins TRBV28 to TRBJ1-5; D is possibly TRBD1 (6 bases). V lost 6 bases and J 4 bases, leaving 16 bases between the germline ends. CDR1 MDHEN and CDR2 SYDVKM come from the germline V gene. The length of the CDR3 is 15 residues. DNA of the CDR3: TGTGCCAGCAGGAGCAGGGGTTTGCGAAATCAGCCCCAGCATTTT. Translation gives CASRSRGLRNQPQHF. The full variable domain, with the rest looked up from reference TRBV28 and TRBJ1-5, is DVKVTQSSRYLVKRTGEKVFLECVQDMDHENMFWYRQDPGLGLRLIYFSYDVKMKEKGDIPEGYSVSREKKERFSLILESASTNQTSMYLCASRSRGLRNQPQHFGDGTRLSIL.

The rearrangement uses TRBV18 and TRBJ1-1, with 7 bases that match TRBD1. The CDR3 spans 16 residues. Trimming at V came to 2 bases and at J to 3 bases, leaving 9 bases not matched to a gene. CDR1 KGHSH and CDR2 LQKENI come from the germline V gene. The CDR3, as DNA: TGTGCCAGCTCACCAGTAATGGGACAGACTCACACTGAAGCTTTCTTT. It specifies CASSPVMGQTHTEAFF.

This chain links TRBV6-2 or TRBV6-3 with TRBJ1-5; D not certain. The CDR3 covers 12 residues. V gave up 6 bases and J gave up 6 bases, with 9 bases separating them. Per germline, CDR1 MNHEY and CDR2 SVGEGT. The CDR3 coding sequence is TGTGCCAGCAGCTCCAACGGTCAGCCCCAGCATTTT. Its protein product is CASSSNGQPQHF.

This chain joins TRBV5-4 and TRBJ2-3; a weak D match, TRBD2 (6 bases). CDR3 length equals 17 residues. The ends were cut back, 4 bases at V and 2 bases at J, with 20 bases in the middle. Per the germline V gene, CDR1 is SGHNT and CDR2 is YYREEE (reference sequence). For the CDR3, the DNA is TGTGCCAGCAGCGAACAAAGACTAGTACCCCCCACAGATACGCAGTATTTT. Protein product: CASSEQRLVPPTDTQYF.